Listed here are 14 T cell receptor beta chains from one sample, sequenced in a study of a mutant IDH1 vaccine in newly diagnosed glioma. Only in-frame clones appear in the TCRdb table, and some are missing; sequencing was by immunoSEQ multiplex PCR. The sample lists tens of thousands of clones; about 85% were seen once. Antigens of these TCRs are unknown. The time point was: week 23, last vaccination. Doses of 300 ug of mutant IDH1 20-mer peptide were given with topical imiquimod. Source: PBMCs, taken from a glioma patient whose treatment included an IDH1 peptide vaccine. Receptors originate from a woman in her 50s with glioma.

The chain employs TRBV6-1 and TRBJ2-6; D is unclear. V was pared by 6 bases and J by 0 bases, with 3 bases between. Germline V gene sequence: CDR1 MNHNS, CDR2 SASEGT. The length of the CDR3 is 13 residues. CDR3: CASRSSGANVLTF. CDR3 coding DNA: TGTGCCAGCAGAAGCTCTGGGGCCAACGTCCTGACTTTC.

The chain couples TRBV6-5 to TRBJ2-7, with 8 bases fitting TRBD1. The CDR3 consists of 14 residues. The junction had 4 bases not matched to a gene; V was cut back by 1 base and J by 5 bases. Germline CDR1 is MNHEY and CDR2 is SVGAGI. The CDR3 sequence: CASSYLDRVDEQYF. CDR3 coding DNA: TGTGCCAGCAGTTACTTGGACAGGGTCGACGAGCAGTACTTC.

A single count supports this clone. The J gene is TRBJ1-5, the V gene TRBV5-1; tentative D call: TRBD1 (6 bases). The CDR3 runs to 14 residues. Germline CDR1 is SGHRS and CDR2 is YFSETQ. Trimming pared 3 bases from V and 3 bases from J, leaving 10 bases between. CDR3 DNA sequence: TGCGCCAGCAGCTCCACAGGGCTCAATCAGCCCCAGCATTTT. This encodes CASSSTGLNQPQHF.

There are a few counts of this clone. The rearrangement links TRBV20-1 to TRBJ1-4, with 8 bases identical to TRBD1. Germline trimming cut 3 bases from V and 16 bases from J; bases unmatched to any gene: 7. Germline V CDR1 and CDR2: DFQATT, SNEGSKA (reference sequence). The CDR3 covers 11 residues. The CDR3 coding sequence is TGCAGTGCTAGGGGACAGGTAAGACCGTTTTTT. Its protein is CSARGQVRPFF.

This chain uses TRBV28 with TRBJ2-3; 8 bases agree with TRBD2. CDR1 is MDHEN and CDR2 is SYDVKM in the germline V gene. V shed 8 bases and J 2 bases; nucleotides not matched to a gene: 12. The CDR3 loop spans 16 amino acids. For the CDR3, the DNA is TGTGCCAGCGGGTTTCTAGCGGGCCTTAACACAGATACGCAGTATTTT. It encodes CASGFLAGLNTDTQYF. The complete variable domain, with remaining parts taken from reference TRBV28 and TRBJ2-3, reads DVKVTQSSRYLVKRTGEKVFLECVQDMDHENMFWYRQDPGLGLRLIYFSYDVKMKEKGDIPEGYSVSREKKERFSLILESASTNQTSMYLCASGFLAGLNTDTQYFGPGTRLTVL.

The chain recombines TRBV4-1 with TRBJ2-6; D remains ambiguous. CDR3 length equals 18 residues. Trimming cost V 4 bases and J 0 bases, with 16 bases left between them. CDR1 is MGHRA, CDR2 YSYEKL, per germline. CDR3 residues: CASSPMGISSSGANVLTF. CDR3 sequence (DNA): TGCGCCAGCAGCCCCATGGGGATATCCAGCTCTGGGGCCAACGTCCTGACTTTC.

The chain links TRBV6-6 to TRBJ1-2, with 9 bases that match TRBD1. The CDR3 consists of 14 residues. Germline-derived CDR1 and CDR2 are MNHNY and SVGAGI (reference sequence). Trimming removed 6 bases from V and 7 bases from J; junction bases left unmatched: 9. CDR3 residues: CASRRDRDQRGYTF. The CDR3, as DNA: TGTGCCAGCAGGCGGGACAGGGACCAGCGTGGCTACACCTTC.

The V call is TRBV28, the J call TRBJ1-1, with D hard to call. The CDR3 length is 14 residues. The V end lost 3 bases, the J end lost 1 base, and 9 bases lay between the germline ends. CDR1 and CDR2 (germline): MDHEN, SYDVKM. As DNA, the CDR3 is TGTGCCAGCAGTTTCCCGGGTCCGAACACTGAAGCTTTCTTT. Its protein product is CASSFPGPNTEAFF.

The chain recombines TRBV11-2 with TRBJ2-7; 9 positions agree with TRBD2. Germline CDR1 SGHAT, CDR2 FQNNGV. The junction had 8 bases not matched to a gene; V was cut back by 5 bases and J by 6 bases. This CDR3 comprises 14 residues. CDR3 in DNA: TGTGCCAGCAGCCTGCGGGAGGGCCTCCTCGAGCAGTACTTC. This translates into CASSLREGLLEQYF.

The V gene is TRBV9, the J gene TRBJ1-5; 7 bases fit TRBD1. There are 14 residues in the CDR3. Germline loops: CDR1 SGDLS, CDR2 YYNGEE. With V trimmed by 0 bases and J by 6 bases, 3 bases remained unmatched. The CDR3 reads CASSVGQGVQPQHF. The DNA of the CDR3 is TGTGCCAGCAGCGTAGGGCAGGGGGTTCAGCCCCAGCATTTT.

The chain has TRBV2 and TRBJ2-3, with TRBD1 identical over 7 bases. Germline-derived CDR1 and CDR2 are SNHLY and FYNNEI. The CDR3 runs 14 residues. V was pared by 5 bases and J by 1 base, with 3 bases of the junction left unmatched. The CDR3 region has the DNA TGTGCCAGCAGTTACGACAGGGGCACAGATACGCAGTATTTT. Protein: CASSYDRGTDTQYF.

This clone was found once. The gene calls are TRBV9 and TRBJ2-2; 7 bases match TRBD1. Germline CDR1 and CDR2: SGDLS and YYNGEE. The CDR3 loop spans 13 amino acids. J lost 4 bases, V lost 5 bases, and 2 bases had no gene match. The CDR3 DNA reads TGTGCCAGCAGACAGGGGAGCACCGGGGAGCTGTTTTTT. As protein: CASRQGSTGELFF. Based on the CDR3 plus reference TRBV9 and TRBJ2-2, the full variable domain is DSGVTQTPKHLITATGQRVTLRCSPRSGDLSVYWYQQSLDQGLQFLIQYYNGEERAKGNILERFSAQQFPDLHSELNLSSLELGDSALYFCASRQGSTGELFFGEGSRLTVL.

The chain carries TRBV5-1 and TRBJ2-1; D is ambiguous. Trimming pared 3 bases from V and 4 bases from J, leaving 5 bases between. CDR1 is SGHRS, CDR2 YFSETQ, per germline. The CDR3 spans 12 residues. For the CDR3, the DNA is TGCGCCAGCAGCTGGGGATACAATGAGCAGTTCTTC. Translated, it gives CASSWGYNEQFF. The complete variable domain, with remaining parts taken from reference TRBV5-1 and TRBJ2-1, reads KAGVTQTPRYLIKTRGQQVTLSCSPISGHRSVSWYQQTPGQGLQFLFEYFSETQRNKGNFPGRFSGRQFSNSRSEMNVSTLELGDSALYLCASSWGYNEQFFGPGTRLTVL.

V gene TRBV5-6 combines with J gene TRBJ1-6, with TRBD1 identical over 11 bases. The CDR3 is 18 residues long. CDR1 is SGHDT, CDR2 YYEEEE, per germline. V shed 0 bases and J 3 bases; nucleotides not matched to a gene: 5. CDR3 region: CASSLGTGGAIYNSPLHF. CDR3 coding DNA: TGTGCCAGCAGCTTGGGGACAGGGGGCGCGATCTATAATTCACCCCTCCACTTT.